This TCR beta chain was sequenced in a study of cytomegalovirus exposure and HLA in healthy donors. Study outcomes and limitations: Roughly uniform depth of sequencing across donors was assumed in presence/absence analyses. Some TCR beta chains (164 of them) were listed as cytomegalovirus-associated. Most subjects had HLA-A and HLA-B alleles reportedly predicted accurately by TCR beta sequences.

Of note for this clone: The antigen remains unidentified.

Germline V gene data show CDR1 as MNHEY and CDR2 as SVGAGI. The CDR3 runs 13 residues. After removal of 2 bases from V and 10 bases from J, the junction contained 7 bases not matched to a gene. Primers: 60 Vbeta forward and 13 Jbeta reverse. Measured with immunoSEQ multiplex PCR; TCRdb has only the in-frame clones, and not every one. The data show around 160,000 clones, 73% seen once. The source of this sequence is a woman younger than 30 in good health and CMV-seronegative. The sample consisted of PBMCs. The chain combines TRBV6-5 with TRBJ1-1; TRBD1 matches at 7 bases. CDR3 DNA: TGTGCCAGCAGTTACACCTGGACAGGAGGAGCTTTCTTT. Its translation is CASSYTWTGGAFF.